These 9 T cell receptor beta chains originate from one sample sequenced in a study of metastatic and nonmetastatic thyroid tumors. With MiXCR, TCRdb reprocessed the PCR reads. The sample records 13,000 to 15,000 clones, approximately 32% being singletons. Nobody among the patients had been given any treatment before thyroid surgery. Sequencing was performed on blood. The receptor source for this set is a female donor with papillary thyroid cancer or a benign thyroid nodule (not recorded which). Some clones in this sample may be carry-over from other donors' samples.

The CDR3 sequence is CASSPVEVEIYGYTF. As DNA, the CDR3 is TGTGCCAGCAGTCCCGTCGAAGTGGAGATCTATGGCTACACCTTC. The V gene is TRBV12-3 or TRBV12-4, the J gene TRBJ1-2; D is ambiguous. The CDR3 is 15 residues long. The V gene lost 5 bases and the J gene lost 4 bases, with 17 bases spanning the gap.

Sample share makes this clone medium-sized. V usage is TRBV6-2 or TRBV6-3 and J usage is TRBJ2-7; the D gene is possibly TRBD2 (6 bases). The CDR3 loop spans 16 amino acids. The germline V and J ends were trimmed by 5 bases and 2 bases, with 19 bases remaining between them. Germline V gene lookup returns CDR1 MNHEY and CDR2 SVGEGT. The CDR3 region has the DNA TGTGCCAGCAGTGACCCCAGACTAGTCCTGACCTACGAGCAGTACTTC. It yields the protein CASSDPRLVLTYEQYF.

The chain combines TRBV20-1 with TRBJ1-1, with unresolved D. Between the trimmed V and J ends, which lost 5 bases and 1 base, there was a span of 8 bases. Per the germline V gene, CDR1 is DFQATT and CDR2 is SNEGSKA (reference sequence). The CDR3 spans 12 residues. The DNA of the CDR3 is TGCAGTGCTCAGGCGACGAACACTGAAGCTTTCTTT. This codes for CSAQATNTEAFF.

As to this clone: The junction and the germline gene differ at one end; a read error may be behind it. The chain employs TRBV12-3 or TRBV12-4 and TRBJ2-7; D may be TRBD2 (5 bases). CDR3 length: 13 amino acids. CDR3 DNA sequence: TGTACCAGCAGTCATCGGACTCCATACGAGCAGTACTTC. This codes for CTSSHRTPYEQYF.

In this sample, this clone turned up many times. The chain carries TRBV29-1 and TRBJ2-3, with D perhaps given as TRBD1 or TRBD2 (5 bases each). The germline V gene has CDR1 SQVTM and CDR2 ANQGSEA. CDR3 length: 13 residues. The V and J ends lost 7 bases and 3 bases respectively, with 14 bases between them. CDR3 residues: CSALGPGTDTQYF. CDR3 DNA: TGCAGCGCCCTGGGGCCGGGGACAGATACGCAGTATTTT.

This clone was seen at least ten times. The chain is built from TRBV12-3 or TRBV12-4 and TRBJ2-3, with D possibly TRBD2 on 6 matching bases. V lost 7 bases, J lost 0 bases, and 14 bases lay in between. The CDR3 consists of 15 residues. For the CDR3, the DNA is TGTGCCAGCACTTCCTCGAGCGGGAGCACAGATACGCAGTATTTT. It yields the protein CASTSSSGSTDTQYF.

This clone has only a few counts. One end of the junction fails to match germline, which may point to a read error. CDR3 in amino acids: CASSTQFGAADTQYF. DNA for the CDR3: TGTGCCAGCAGTACCCAGTTCGGGGCCGCAGATACTCAGTATTTT. The rearrangement links TRBV6-2 or TRBV6-3 to TRBJ2-3; D possibly uses TRBD1 or TRBD2 (5 bases each). CDR1 MNHEY and CDR2 SVGEGT come from the germline V gene. This CDR3 is 15 amino acids long.

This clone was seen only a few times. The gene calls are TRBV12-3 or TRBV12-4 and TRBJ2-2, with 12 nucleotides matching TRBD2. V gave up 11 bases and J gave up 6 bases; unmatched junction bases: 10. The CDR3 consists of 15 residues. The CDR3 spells CARIPTSGGPGELFF. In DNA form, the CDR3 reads TGTGCCCGCATACCTACTAGCGGGGGGCCCGGGGAGCTGTTTTTT.

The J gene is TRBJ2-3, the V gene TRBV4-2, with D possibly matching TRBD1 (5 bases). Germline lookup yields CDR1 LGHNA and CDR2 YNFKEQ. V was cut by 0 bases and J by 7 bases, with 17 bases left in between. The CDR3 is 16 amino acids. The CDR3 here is CASSQDLFQGTYTQYF. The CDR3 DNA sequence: TGTGCCAGCAGCCAAGATTTATTTCAGGGTACATATACGCAGTATTTT.